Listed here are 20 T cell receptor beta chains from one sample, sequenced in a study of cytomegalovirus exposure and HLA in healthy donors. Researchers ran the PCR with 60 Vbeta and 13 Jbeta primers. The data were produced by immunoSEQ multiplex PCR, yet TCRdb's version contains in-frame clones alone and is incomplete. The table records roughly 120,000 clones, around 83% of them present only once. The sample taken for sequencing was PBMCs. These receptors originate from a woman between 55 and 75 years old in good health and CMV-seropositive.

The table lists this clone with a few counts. Written as DNA, the CDR3 is TGCAGCGTTGAATTGGACAGGGTAGAGACCCAGTACTTC. Translating it yields CSVELDRVETQYF. This rearrangement joins TRBV29-1 to TRBJ2-5; the match to TRBD1 covers 8 bases. The CDR3 length is 13 residues. Germline V gene sequence: CDR1 SQVTM, CDR2 ANQGSEA. Trimming took 2 bases from V and 4 from J; bases not matched to a gene: 3.

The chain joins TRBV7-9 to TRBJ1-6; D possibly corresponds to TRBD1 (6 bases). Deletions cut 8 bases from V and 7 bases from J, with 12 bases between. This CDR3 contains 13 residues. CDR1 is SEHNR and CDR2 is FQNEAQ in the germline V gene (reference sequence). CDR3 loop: CASDGTGNSPLHF. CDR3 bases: TGTGCCAGCGATGGAACAGGGAATTCACCCCTCCACTTT.

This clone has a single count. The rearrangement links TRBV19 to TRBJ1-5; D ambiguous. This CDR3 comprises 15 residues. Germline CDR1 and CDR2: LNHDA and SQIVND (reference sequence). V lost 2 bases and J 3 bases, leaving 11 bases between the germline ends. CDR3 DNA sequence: TGTGCCAGTAGTATACCGGGAGGGTTCAATCAGCCCCAGCATTTT. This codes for CASSIPGGFNQPQHF.

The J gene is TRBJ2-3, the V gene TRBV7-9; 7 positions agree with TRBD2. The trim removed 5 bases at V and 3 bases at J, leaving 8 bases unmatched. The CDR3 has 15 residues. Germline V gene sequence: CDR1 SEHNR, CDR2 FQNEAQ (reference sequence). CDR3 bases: TGTGCCAGCAGCCGAGGGACTAAACAAACAGATACGCAGTATTTT. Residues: CASSRGTKQTDTQYF.

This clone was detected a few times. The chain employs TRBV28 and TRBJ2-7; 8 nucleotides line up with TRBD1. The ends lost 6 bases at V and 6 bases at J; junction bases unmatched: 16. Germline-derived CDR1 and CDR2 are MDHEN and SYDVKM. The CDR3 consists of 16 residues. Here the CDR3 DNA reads TGTGCCAGCAGCCCCCGGGACAGGAAATCTTTAGGCGAGCAGTACTTC. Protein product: CASSPRDRKSLGEQYF.

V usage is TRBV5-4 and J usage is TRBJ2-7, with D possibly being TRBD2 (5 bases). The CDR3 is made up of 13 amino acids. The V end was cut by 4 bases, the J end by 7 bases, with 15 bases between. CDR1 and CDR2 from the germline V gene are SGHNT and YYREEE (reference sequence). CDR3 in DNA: TGTGCCAGCAGCCCCGCGGGCCTGGGTGAGCAGTACTTC. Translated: CASSPAGLGEQYF.

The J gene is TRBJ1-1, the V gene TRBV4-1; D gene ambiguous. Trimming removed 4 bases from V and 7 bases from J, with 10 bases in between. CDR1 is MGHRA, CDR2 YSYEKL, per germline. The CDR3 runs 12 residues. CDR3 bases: TGCGCCAGCAGCCCAGTGGGCGTTGAAGCTTTCTTT. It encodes CASSPVGVEAFF.

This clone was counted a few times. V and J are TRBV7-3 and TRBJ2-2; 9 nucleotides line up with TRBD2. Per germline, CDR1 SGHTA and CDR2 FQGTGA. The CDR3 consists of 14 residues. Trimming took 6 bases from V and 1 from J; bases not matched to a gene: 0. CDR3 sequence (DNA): TGTGCCAGCAGGACTAGCGGGAACACCGGGGAGCTGTTTTTT. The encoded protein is CASRTSGNTGELFF.

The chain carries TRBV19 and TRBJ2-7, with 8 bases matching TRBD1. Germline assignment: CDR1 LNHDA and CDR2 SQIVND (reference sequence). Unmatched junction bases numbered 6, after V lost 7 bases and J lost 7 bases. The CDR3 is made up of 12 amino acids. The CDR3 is CASKAGGGEQYF. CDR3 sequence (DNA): TGTGCCAGTAAGGCAGGGGGCGGTGAGCAGTACTTC.

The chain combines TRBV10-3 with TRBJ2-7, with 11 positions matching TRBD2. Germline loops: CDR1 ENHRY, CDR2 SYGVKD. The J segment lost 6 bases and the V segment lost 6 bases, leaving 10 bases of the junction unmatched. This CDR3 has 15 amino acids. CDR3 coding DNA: TGTGCCATCAGCTACGATAGCGGGAGGGCTTTCGAGCAGTACTTC. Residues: CAISYDSGRAFEQYF.

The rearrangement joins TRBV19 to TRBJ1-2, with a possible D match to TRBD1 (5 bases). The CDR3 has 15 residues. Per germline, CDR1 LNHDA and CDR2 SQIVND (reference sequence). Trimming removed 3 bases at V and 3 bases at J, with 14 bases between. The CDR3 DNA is TGTGCCAGTAGTATGTTTCAGGGCGATGACTATGGCTACACCTTC. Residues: CASSMFQGDDYGYTF.

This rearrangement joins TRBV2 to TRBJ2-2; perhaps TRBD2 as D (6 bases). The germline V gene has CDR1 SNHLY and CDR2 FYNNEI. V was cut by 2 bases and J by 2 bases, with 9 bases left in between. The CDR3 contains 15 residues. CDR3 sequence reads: CASSEFGSNTGELFF. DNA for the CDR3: TGTGCCAGCAGTGAATTCGGGAGTAACACCGGGGAGCTGTTTTTT.

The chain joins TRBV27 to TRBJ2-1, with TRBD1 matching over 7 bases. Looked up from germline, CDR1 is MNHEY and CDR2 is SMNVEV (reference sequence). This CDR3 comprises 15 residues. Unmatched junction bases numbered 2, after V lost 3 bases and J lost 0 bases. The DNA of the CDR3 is TGTGCCAGCAGTTTGGACAGGTCCTCCTACAATGAGCAGTTCTTC. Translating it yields CASSLDRSSYNEQFF.

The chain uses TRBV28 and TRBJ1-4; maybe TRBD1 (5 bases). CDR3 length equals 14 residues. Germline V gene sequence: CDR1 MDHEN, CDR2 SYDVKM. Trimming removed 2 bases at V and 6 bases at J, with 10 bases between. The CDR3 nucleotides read TGTGCCAGCAGTTTAACAGGATTGGATGAAAAACTGTTTTTT. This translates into CASSLTGLDEKLFF.

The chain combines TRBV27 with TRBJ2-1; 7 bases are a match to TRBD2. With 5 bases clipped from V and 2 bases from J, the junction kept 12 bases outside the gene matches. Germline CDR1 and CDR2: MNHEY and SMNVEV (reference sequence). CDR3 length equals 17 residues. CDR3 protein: CASSRAGVPPTYNEQFF. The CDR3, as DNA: TGTGCCAGCAGTAGGGCGGGGGTCCCGCCTACCTACAATGAGCAGTTCTTC.

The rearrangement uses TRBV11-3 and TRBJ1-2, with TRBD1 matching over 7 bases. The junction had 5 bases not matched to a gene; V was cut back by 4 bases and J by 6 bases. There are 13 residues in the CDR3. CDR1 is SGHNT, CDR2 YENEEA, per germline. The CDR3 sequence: CASSSTGADGYTF. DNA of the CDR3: TGTGCCAGCAGCTCTACAGGGGCGGATGGCTACACCTTC.

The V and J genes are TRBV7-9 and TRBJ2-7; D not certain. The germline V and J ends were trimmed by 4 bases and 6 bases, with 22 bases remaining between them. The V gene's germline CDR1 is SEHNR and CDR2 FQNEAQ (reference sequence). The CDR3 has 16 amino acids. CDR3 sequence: CASSSLLSGQASEQYF. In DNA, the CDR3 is TGTGCCAGCAGCTCCCTTCTGTCAGGTCAAGCAAGCGAGCAGTACTTC.

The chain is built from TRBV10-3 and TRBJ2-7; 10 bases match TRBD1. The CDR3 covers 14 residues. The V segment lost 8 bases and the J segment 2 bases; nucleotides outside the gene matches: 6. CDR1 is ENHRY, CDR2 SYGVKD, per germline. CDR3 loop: CAICPGTGAYEQYF. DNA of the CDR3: TGTGCCATCTGTCCCGGGACAGGGGCCTACGAGCAGTACTTC.

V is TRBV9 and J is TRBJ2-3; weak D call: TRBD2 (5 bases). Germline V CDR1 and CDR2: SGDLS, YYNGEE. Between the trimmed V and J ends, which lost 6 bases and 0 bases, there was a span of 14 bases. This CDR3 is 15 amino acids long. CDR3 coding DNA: TGTGCCAGCAATAACGGGGTCGAAAGCACAGATACGCAGTATTTT. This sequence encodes CASNNGVESTDTQYF. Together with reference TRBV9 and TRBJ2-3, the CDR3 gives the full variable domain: DSGVTQTPKHLITATGQRVTLRCSPRSGDLSVYWYQQSLDQGLQFLIQYYNGEERAKGNILERFSAQQFPDLHSELNLSSLELGDSALYFCASNNGVESTDTQYFGPGTRLTVL.

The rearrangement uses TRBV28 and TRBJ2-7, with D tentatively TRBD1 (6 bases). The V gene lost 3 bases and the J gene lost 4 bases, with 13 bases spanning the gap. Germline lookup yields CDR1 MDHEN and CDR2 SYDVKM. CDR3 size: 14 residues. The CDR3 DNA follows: TGTGCCAGCAGTTTCGCCAGGGGCGGGTACGAGCAGTACTTC. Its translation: CASSFARGGYEQYF.